This TCR beta chain was captured in a study of cytomegalovirus exposure and HLA in healthy donors. Whole-study results and caveats: A classifier reportedly called cytomegalovirus status with high sensitivity and specificity. The tendency of first-cohort TCR clusters to co-occur in the 130 or so validation repertoires was identified by a subsequent analysis. A list of around 150 TCR beta chains associated with cytomegalovirus was given.

Clones were read by immunoSEQ multiplex PCR, and TCRdb kept only the in-frame ones, dropping some. This repertoire shows some 73,000 clones, 80% to 90% found once; its top ten account for approximately 4.2%. V lost 5 bases, J lost 5 bases, and 19 bases lay in between. From germline, CDR1 is MNHEY and CDR2 SMNVEV (reference sequence). The CDR3 loop spans 15 amino acids. The donors were part of the validation cohort of fewer than 150 subjects. That cohort was separate from the first cohort, which comprised fewer than 800 subjects. In the case of this clone: Its cognate antigen is unknown.

What was sequenced was PBMCs. The sequence was obtained from a woman under 30 in good health and CMV-seropositive. The chain joins TRBV27 to TRBJ2-7; D remains ambiguous. The CDR3 DNA is TGTGCCAGCAGTACCCTCTCATATGGGCGCCACGAGCAGTACTTC. Its translation: CASSTLSYGRHEQYF.